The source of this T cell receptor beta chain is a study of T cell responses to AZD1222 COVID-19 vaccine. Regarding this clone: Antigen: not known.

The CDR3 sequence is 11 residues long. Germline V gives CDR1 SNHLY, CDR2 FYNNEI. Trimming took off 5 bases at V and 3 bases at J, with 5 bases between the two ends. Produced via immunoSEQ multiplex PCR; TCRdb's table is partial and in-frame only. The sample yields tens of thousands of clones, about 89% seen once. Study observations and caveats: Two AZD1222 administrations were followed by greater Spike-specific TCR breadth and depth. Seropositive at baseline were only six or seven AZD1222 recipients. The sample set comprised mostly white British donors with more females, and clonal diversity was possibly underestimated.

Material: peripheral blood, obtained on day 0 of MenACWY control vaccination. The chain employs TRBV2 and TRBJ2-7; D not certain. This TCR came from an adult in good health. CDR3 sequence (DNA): TGTGCCAGCAGTTCGCACTACGAGCAGTACTTC. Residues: CASSSHYEQYF.